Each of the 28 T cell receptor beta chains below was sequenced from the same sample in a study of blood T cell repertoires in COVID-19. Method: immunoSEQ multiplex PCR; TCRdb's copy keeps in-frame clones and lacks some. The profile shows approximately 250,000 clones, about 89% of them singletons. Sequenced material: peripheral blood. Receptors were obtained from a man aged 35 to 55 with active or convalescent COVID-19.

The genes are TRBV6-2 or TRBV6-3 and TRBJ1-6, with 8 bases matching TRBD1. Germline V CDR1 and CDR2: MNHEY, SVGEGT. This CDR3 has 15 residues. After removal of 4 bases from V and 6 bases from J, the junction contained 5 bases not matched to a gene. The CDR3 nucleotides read TGTGCCAGCAGTTCCCAGGGGGCGGCTAATTCACCCCTCCACTTT. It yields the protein CASSSQGAANSPLHF.

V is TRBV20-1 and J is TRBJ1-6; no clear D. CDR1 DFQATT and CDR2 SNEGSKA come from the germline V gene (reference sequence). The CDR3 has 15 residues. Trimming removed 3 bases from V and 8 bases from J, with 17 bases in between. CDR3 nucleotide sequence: TGCAGTGCTAGTATGTCTCAGTTGCCCTATTCACCCCTCCACTTT. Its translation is CSASMSQLPYSPLHF.

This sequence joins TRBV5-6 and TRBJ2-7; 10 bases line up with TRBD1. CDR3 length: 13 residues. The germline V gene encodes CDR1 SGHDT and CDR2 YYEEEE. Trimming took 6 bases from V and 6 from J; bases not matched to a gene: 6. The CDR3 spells CASTEDRGFEQYF. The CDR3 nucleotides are TGTGCCAGCACTGAGGACAGGGGGTTCGAGCAGTACTTC.

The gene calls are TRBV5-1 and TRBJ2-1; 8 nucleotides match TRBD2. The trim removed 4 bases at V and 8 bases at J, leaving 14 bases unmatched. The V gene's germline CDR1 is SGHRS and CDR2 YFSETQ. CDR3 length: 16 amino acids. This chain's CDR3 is CASSRVRREEGDEQFF. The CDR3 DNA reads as TGCGCCAGCAGCCGGGTCCGGCGGGAGGAGGGCGATGAGCAGTTCTTC.

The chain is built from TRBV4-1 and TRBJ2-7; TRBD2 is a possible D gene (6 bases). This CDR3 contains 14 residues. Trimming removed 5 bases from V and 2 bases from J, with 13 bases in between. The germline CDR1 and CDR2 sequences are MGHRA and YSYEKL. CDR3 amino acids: CASSGGKGAYEQYF. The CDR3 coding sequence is TGCGCCAGCAGCGGGGGGAAAGGCGCCTACGAGCAGTACTTC.

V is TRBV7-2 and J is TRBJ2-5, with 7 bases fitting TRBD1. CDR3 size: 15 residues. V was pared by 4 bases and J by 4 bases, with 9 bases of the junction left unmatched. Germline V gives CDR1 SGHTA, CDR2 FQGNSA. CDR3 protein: CASSSYRGLGETQYF. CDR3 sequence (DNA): TGTGCCAGCAGCTCCTACAGGGGCCTCGGAGAGACCCAGTACTTC.

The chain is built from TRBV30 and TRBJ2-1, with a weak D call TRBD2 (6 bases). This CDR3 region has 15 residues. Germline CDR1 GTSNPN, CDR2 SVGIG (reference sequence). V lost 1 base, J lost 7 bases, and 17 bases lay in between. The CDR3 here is CAWSGLRRAENEQFF. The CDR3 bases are TGTGCCTGGAGTGGGCTGAGGAGGGCTGAAAATGAGCAGTTCTTC.

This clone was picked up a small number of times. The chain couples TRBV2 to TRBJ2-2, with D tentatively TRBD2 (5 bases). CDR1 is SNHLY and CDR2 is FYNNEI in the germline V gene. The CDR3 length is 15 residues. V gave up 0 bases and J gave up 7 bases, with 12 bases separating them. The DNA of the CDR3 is TGTGCCAGCAGTGAAGCCCCAGGAGCGGTCGGGGAGCTGTTTTTT. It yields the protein CASSEAPGAVGELFF.

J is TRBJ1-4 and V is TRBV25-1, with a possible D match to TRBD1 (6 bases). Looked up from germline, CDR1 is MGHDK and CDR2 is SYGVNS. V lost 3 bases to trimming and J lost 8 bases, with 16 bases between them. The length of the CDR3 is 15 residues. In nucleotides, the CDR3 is TGTGCCAGCAGTGAGAGGGTAATGAGGGGGGAAAAACTGTTTTTT. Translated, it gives CASSERVMRGEKLFF.

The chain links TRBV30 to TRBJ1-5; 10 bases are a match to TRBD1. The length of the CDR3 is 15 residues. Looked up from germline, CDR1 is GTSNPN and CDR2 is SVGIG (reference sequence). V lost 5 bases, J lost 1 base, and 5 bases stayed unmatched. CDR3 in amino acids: CAWARQGASNQPQHF. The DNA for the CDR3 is TGTGCCTGGGCACGACAGGGGGCGAGCAATCAGCCCCAGCATTTT.

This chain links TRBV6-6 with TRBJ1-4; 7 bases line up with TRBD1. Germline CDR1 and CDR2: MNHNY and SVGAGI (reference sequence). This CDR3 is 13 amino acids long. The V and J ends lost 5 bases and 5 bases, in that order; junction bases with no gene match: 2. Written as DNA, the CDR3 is TGTGCCAGCAGTACAGGGGCGAATGAAAAACTGTTTTTT. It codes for CASSTGANEKLFF.

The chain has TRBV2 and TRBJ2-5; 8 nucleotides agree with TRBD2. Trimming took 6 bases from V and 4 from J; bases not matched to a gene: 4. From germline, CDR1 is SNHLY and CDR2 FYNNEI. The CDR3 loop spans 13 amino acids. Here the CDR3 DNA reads TGTGCCAGCAGCGGGAGGGGGTCAGAGACCCAGTACTTC. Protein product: CASSGRGSETQYF.

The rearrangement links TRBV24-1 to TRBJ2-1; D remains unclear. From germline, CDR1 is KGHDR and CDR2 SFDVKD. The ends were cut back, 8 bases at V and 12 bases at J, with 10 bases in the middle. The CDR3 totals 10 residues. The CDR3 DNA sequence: TGTGCCACCATAACTGGCGGGCAGTTCTTC. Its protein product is CATITGGQFF.

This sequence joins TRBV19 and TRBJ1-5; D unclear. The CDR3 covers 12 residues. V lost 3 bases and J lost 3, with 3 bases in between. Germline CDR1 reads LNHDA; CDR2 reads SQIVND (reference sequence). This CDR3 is CASSIFNQPQHF. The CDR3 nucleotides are TGTGCCAGTAGTATCTTCAATCAGCCCCAGCATTTT.

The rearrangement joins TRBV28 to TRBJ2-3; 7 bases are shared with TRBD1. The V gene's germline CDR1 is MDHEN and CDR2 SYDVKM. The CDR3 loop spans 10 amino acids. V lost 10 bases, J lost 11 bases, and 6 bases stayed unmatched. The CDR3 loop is CATQTGRQYF. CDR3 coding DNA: TGTGCCACCCAGACAGGGAGGCAGTATTTT. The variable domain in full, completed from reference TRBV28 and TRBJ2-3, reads DVKVTQSSRYLVKRTGEKVFLECVQDMDHENMFWYRQDPGLGLRLIYFSYDVKMKEKGDIPEGYSVSREKKERFSLILESASTNQTSMYLCATQTGRQYFGPGTRLTVL.

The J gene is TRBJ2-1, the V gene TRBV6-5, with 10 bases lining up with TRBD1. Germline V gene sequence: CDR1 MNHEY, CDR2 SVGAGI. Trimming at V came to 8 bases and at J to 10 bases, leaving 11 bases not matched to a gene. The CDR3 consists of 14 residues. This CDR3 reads CASGRDRGVSEQFF. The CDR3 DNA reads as TGTGCCAGCGGGCGGGACAGGGGAGTTTCGGAGCAGTTCTTC.

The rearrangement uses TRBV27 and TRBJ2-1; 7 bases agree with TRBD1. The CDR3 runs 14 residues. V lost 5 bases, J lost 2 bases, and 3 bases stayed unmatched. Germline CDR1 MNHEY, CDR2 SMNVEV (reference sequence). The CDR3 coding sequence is TGTGCCAGCAGTCATGGGACAGCCTACAATGAGCAGTTCTTC. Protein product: CASSHGTAYNEQFF.

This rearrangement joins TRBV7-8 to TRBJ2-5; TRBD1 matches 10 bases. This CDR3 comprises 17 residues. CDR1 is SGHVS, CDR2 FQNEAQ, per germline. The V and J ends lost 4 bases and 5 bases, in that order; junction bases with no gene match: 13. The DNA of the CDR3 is TGTGCCAGCAGCTCCCTCATCGGGACAGGGGCTGCCGAGACCCAGTACTTC. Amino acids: CASSSLIGTGAAETQYF.

CDR3 residues: CASSPPRDWPYNEQFF. DNA for the CDR3: TGTGCCAGCAGCCCTCCCCGGGACTGGCCCTACAATGAGCAGTTCTTC. V usage is TRBV14 and J usage is TRBJ2-1; a weak D match, TRBD2 (6 bases). Trimming took off 4 bases at V and 2 bases at J, with 15 bases between the two ends. Germline V gives CDR1 SGHDN, CDR2 FVKESK. This CDR3 region has 16 residues.

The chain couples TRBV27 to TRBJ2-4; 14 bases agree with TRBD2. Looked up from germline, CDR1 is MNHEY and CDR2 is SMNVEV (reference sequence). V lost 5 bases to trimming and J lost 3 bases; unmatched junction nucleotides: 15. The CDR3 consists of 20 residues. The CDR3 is CASSPYQGLAGGQLKNIQYF. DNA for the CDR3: TGTGCCAGCAGTCCATACCAAGGACTAGCGGGAGGCCAACTCAAAAACATTCAGTACTTC.

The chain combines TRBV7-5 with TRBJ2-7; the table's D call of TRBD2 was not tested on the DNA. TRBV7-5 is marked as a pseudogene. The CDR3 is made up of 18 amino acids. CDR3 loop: CVRSLVPGLAEGVYEQYF. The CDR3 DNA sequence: TGTGTCAGAAGCTTAGTCCCGGGACTAGCGGAAGGGGTCTACGAGCAGTACTTC.

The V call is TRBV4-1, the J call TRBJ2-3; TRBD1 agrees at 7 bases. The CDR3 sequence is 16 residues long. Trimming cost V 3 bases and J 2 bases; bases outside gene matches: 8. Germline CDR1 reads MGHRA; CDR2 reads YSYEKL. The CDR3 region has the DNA TGCGCCAGCAGCCACTTAGGACAGGAATCCACAGATACGCAGTATTTT. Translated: CASSHLGQESTDTQYF.

The CDR3 bases are TGTGCCTCGCGGGGGGGCCCTTCGAATGAGCAGTTCTTC. Protein product: CASRGGPSNEQFF. The chain uses TRBV24-1 and TRBJ2-1; 9 bases are a match to TRBD2. In germline, CDR1 is KGHDR, CDR2 SFDVKD. Trimming cost V 12 bases and J 7 bases; bases outside gene matches: 9. The CDR3 runs to 13 residues.

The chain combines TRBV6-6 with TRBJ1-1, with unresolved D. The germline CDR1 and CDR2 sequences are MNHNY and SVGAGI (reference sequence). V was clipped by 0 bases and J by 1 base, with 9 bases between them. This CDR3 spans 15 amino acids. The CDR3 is CASSYSPGRNTEAFF. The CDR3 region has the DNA TGTGCCAGCAGTTACTCACCAGGCAGGAACACTGAAGCTTTCTTT.

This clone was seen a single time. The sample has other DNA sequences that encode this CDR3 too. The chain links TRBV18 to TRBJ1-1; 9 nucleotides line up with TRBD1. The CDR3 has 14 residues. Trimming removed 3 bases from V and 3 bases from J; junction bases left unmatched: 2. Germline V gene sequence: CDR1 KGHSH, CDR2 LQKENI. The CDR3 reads CASSPRTGDTEAFF. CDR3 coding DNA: TGTGCCAGCTCACCGAGGACAGGGGACACTGAAGCTTTCTTT.

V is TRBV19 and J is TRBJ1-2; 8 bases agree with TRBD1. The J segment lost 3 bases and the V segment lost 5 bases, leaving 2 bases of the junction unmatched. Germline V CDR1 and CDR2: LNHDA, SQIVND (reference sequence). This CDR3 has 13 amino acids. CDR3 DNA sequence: TGTGCCAGTAGTCCGGACAGGGACTATGGCTACACCTTC. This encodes CASSPDRDYGYTF.

Here the CDR3 reads CASSSDGTDIAKNIQYF. The CDR3 region has the DNA TGTGCCAGCTCAAGCGATGGGACAGATATAGCCAAAAACATTCAGTACTTC. The gene calls are TRBV18 and TRBJ2-4; the match to TRBD1 covers 7 bases. V shed 5 bases and J 0 bases; nucleotides not matched to a gene: 10. Germline-derived CDR1 and CDR2 are KGHSH and LQKENI. The CDR3 loop spans 17 amino acids.

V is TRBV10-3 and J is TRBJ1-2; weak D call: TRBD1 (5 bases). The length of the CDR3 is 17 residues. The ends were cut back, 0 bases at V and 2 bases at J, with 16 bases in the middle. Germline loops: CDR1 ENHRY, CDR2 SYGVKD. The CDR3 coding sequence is TGTGCCATCAGTGAGTCGAAGTGGGGGGACGGAAACTATGGCTACACCTTC. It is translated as CAISESKWGDGNYGYTF.